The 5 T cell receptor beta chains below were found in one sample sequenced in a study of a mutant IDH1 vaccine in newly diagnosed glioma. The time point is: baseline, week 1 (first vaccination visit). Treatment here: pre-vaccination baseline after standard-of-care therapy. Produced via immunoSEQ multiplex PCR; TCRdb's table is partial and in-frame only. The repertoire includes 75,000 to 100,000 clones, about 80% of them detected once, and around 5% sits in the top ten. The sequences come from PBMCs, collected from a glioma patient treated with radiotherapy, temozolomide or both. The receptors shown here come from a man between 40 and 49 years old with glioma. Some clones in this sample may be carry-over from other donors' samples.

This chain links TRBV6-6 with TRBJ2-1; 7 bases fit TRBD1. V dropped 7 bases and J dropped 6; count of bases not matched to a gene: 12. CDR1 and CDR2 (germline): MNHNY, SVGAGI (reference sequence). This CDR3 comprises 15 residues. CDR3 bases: TGTGCCAGCAACGAACAGGGTCAGGGGGTCAATGAGCAGTTCTTC. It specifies CASNEQGQGVNEQFF.

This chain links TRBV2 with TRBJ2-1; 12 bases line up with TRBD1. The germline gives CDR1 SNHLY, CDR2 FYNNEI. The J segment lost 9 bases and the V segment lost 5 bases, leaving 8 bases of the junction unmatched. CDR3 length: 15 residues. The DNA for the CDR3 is TGTGCCAGCAGTTTCCGGGACAGGGGGCAAGGTGAGCAGTTCTTC. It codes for CASSFRDRGQGEQFF. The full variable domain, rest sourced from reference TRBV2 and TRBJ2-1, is EPEVTQTPSHQVTQMGQEVILRCVPISNHLYFYWYRQILGQKVEFLVSFYNNEISEKSEIFDDQFSVERPDGSNFTLKIRSTKLEDSAMYFCASSFRDRGQGEQFFGPGTRLTVL.

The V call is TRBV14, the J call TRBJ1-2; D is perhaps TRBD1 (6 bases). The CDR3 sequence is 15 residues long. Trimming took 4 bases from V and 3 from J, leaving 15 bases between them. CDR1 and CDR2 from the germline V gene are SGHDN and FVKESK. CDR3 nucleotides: TGTGCCAGCAGCCTCCTGGACAGAGCCGACTATGGCTACACCTTC. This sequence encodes CASSLLDRADYGYTF. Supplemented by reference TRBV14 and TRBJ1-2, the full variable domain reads EAGVTQFPSHSVIEKGQTVTLRCDPISGHDNLYWYRRVMGKEIKFLLHFVKESKQDESGMPNNRFLAERTGGTYSTLKVQPAELEDSGVYFCASSLLDRADYGYTFGSGTRLTVV.

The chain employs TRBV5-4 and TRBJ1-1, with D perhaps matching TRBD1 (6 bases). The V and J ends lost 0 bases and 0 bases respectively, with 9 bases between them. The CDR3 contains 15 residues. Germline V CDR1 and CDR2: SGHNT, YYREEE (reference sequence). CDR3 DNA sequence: TGTGCCAGCAGCTTGGTCGGGGGGCTGAACACTGAAGCTTTCTTT. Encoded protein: CASSLVGGLNTEAFF. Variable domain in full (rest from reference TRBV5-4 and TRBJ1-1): ETGVTQSPTHLIKTRGQQVTLRCSSQSGHNTVSWYQQALGQGPQFIFQYYREEENGRGNFPPRFSGLQFPNYSSELNVNALELDDSALYLCASSLVGGLNTEAFFGQGTRLTVV.

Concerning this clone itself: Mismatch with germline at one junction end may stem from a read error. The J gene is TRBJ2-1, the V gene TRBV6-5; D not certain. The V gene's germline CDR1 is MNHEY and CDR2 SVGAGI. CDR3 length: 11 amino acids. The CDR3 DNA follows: TGTGCCAGCAGTTACGGCTCCCTTATGGTCTTC. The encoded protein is CASSYGSLMVF.